The rows below give T cell receptor beta chains drawn from one sample of a study of T cell responses to AZD1222 COVID-19 vaccine. Clones were sequenced by immunoSEQ multiplex PCR, and TCRdb holds only the in-frame ones, with some missing. This sample has under 150,000 clones, with 80% to 95% found just once. The sequences come from peripheral blood, collected on day 0 of AZD1222 vaccination. Receptors were obtained from an adult in good health. Each CDR3 is given with its conserved first and last residue. The D gene is left open where the match is weak. Clone size is given for some rows only: seen once, a few or many times, or a class if the clone is expanded.

NA | TRBJ2-7 | NA | TRBV9 | TGTGCCAGCAGCGTAGCCGATGACGGTGCATACTACGAGCAGTACTTC | CASSVADDGAYYEQYF
NA | TRBJ2-7 | TRBD1 | TRBV6-6 | TGTGCCAGCAGTTACTATCCGGGACAGGGCGGCTTC | CASSYYPGQGGF
NA | TRBJ1-2 | NA | TRBV28 | TGTGCCAGCAAGCGGGCCTTCTATGGCTACACCTTC | CASKRAFYGYTF
NA | TRBJ2-7 | NA | TRBV5-6 | TGTGCCAGCAGCTTGGGCCTTTTTACCTACGAGCAGTACTTC | CASSLGLFTYEQYF
NA | TRBJ1-2 | TRBD1 | TRBV10-3 | TGTGCCATCAGTGAGTCAAACAGGGGGCTCGTCTCTATCTTCTTC | CAISESNRGLVSIFF
NA | TRBJ1-2 | NA | TRBV7-9 | TGTGCCAGCAGCTTTCTAGGGGATGGCTACACCTTC | CASSFLGDGYTF
NA | TRBJ2-5 | TRBD1 | TRBV9 | TGTGCCAGCAGCGCAGAGGACAGGGTGGAGACCCAGTACTTC | CASSAEDRVETQYF
NA | TRBJ1-2 | TRBD1 | TRBV7-3 | TGTGCCAGCGGGGTTTCTACAGGGGCGGGTGGCTACACCTTC | CASGVSTGAGGYTF
NA | TRBJ1-4 | NA | TRBV5-4 | TGTGCCAGCAGCTCCCGGACAAGGGGGATCGGTGAAAAACTGTTTTTT | CASSSRTRGIGEKLFF
NA | TRBJ1-2 | NA | TRBV30 | TGTGCCTGGAGTGCCGGGATTTCAGCTAACTATGGCTACACCTTC | CAWSAGISANYGYTF
NA | TRBJ2-3 | NA | TRBV4-2 | TGTGCCAGCAGCCAAGTGTTGGCGGGGGCCGCAGATACGCAGTATTTT | CASSQVLAGAADTQYF
NA | TRBJ2-7 | NA | TRBV13 | TGTGCCAGCAGCTTAGGGACCGTCTACGAGCAGTACTTC | CASSLGTVYEQYF
NA | TRBJ2-1 | TRBD2 | TRBV7-9 | TGTGCCAGCAGCTTAGCAAAGAGCGGGATGGCGGTTCATGAGCAGTTCTTC | CASSLAKSGMAVHEQFF
NA | TRBJ1-4 | TRBD1 | TRBV4-2 | TGTGCCAGCAGCCAAGTCAGGGGGGAAAAACTGTTTTTT | CASSQVRGEKLFF
once | TRBJ2-1 | NA | TRBV30 | TGTGCCGGCCGACTTGTGGGCTCCTACAATGAGCAGTTCTTC | CAGRLVGSYNEQFF
NA | TRBJ1-4 | TRBD1 | TRBV28 | TGTGCCAGCGGACAGATGGTAGGGACAGGGGGAGAAAAACTGTTTTTT | CASGQMVGTGGEKLFF
NA | TRBJ2-7 | NA | TRBV28 | TGTGCCAGCAGTTTCCGTCTTAAGGACTACGAGCAGTACTTC | CASSFRLKDYEQYF
few | TRBJ1-6 | NA | TRBV30 | TGTGCCTGGAGTGCAACGATGGGATATGATTCACCCCTCCACTTT | CAWSATMGYDSPLHF
NA | TRBJ2-7 | NA | TRBV25-1 | TGTGCCAGCAGTGAACCCGGGCCCCGGGCTCACGAGCAGTACTTC | CASSEPGPRAHEQYF
NA | TRBJ1-1 | NA | TRBV5-8 | TGTGCCAGCAGCCTATATAGGGGAGGGGAAGTGGCTGAAGCTTTCTTT | CASSLYRGGEVAEAFF
NA | TRBJ2-5 | NA | TRBV27 | TGTGCCAGCGGCTCAACTAAGGGACAATTGGGGACCCAGTACTTC | CASGSTKGQLGTQYF
NA | TRBJ2-3 | NA | TRBV5-4 | TGTGCCAGCAGCCCGAGGGCCAACACAGATACGCAGTATTTT | CASSPRANTDTQYF
NA | TRBJ2-7 | NA | TRBV9 | TGTGCCAGCAGCCCGGGACACCAAGAATCTTACGAGCAGTACTTC | CASSPGHQESYEQYF
NA | TRBJ1-1 | NA | TRBV3-1/TRBV3-2 | TGTGCCAGCAGCCAGAACCTCGGGGATGAAGCTTTCTTT | CASSQNLGDEAFF
NA | TRBJ1-5 | TRBD1 | TRBV19 | TGTGCCAGTAGTAAGGGGACAGACAATCAGCCCCAGCATTTT | CASSKGTDNQPQHF
NA | TRBJ2-3 | NA | TRBV12-3/TRBV12-4 | TGTGCCAGCAGTCGGGGCACAGATACGCAGTATTTT | CASSRGTDTQYF
few | TRBJ1-1 | NA | TRBV30 | TGTGCCTGGAGTGTACAAGAGAACACTGAAGCTTTCTTT | CAWSVQENTEAFF
NA | TRBJ1-2 | TRBD1 | TRBV4-1 | TGCGCCAGCAGCCAAGAGGAAGGACAGGGGTCAGGTTATGGCTACACCTTC | CASSQEEGQGSGYGYTF
NA | TRBJ1-2 | NA | TRBV15 | TGTGCCACCAGCAGAGGCGGGGGGCTGTCGAACTATGGCTACACCTTC | CATSRGGGLSNYGYTF
NA | TRBJ1-5 | NA | TRBV28 | TGTGCCAGCAGTGAGGAAGGGTATGCCAATCAGCCCCAGCATTTT | CASSEEGYANQPQHF
NA | TRBJ2-2 | NA | TRBV11-3 | TGTGCCAGCAGCGCAATGCTCGGGGTGATCAACACCGGGGAGCTGTTTTTT | CASSAMLGVINTGELFF
NA | TRBJ1-1 | NA | TRBV4-3 | TGCGCCAGCAGCCAAGATAGAGCGAACACTGAAGCTTTCTTT | CASSQDRANTEAFF
once | TRBJ1-2 | NA | TRBV7-9 | TGTGCCAGCAGCTTGACAGTTACTAACTATGGCTACACCTTC | CASSLTVTNYGYTF
NA | TRBJ2-7 | TRBD1 | TRBV7-9 | TGTGCCAGCAGCTTCGCGACAGGGTTATTCCACGAGCAGTACTTC | CASSFATGLFHEQYF
NA | TRBJ1-1 | NA | TRBV2 | TGTGCCAGCAACTCATTTATCGGAGGCCTTGAAGCTTTCTTT | CASNSFIGGLEAFF
NA | TRBJ1-3 | NA | TRBV7-8 | TGTGCCAGCAGCCGACGGGCGACTGGAAACACCATATATTTT | CASSRRATGNTIYF
NA | TRBJ2-1 | TRBD1 | TRBV10-2 | TGCGCCAGCAAACAGGGGTGGGTCAATGAGCAGTTCTTC | CASKQGWVNEQFF
once | TRBJ2-7 | TRBD2 | TRBV4-2 | TGTGCCAGCAGCCAAGTACTTGCGGGAGTTGGCGAGCAGTACTTC | CASSQVLAGVGEQYF
few | TRBJ2-1 | TRBD2 | TRBV5-1 | TGCGCCAGCAGCTTAAAAGCGGGAGATGAGTCCTACAATGAGCAGTTCTTC | CASSLKAGDESYNEQFF
NA | TRBJ2-1 | TRBD2 | TRBV19 | TGTGCCAGCACCCCGGGGGGGGCTTGGAATGAGCAGTTCTTC | CASTPGGAWNEQFF